This TCR beta chain was sequenced for a study of CD4+ T cells in melanoma. This CDR3 is built from 15 residues. V shed 9 bases and J 5 bases; nucleotides not matched to a gene: 10. From germline, CDR1 is LNHDA and CDR2 SQIVND (reference sequence). This table comes from immunoSEQ multiplex PCR, and its TCRdb copy is limited to in-frame clones, with some not included. The sample yields tens of thousands of clones, roughly 78% seen once. As to this clone: Its antigen is unknown.

Whole-study results and caveats: In melanoma, neoantigen-specific CD4+ T cells reportedly differed in differentiation state. CD8+ T cell, macrophage and B cell function reportedly correlated with neoantigen-specific CD4+ T cells.

The TCR was taken from a human donor with melanoma. This chain joins TRBV19 and TRBJ1-5, with 10 bases aligning to TRBD1. This chain's CDR3 is CASSSRGQGHQPQHF. The CDR3 DNA sequence: TGTGCCAGCTCCTCGCGGGGACAGGGGCATCAGCCCCAGCATTTT.